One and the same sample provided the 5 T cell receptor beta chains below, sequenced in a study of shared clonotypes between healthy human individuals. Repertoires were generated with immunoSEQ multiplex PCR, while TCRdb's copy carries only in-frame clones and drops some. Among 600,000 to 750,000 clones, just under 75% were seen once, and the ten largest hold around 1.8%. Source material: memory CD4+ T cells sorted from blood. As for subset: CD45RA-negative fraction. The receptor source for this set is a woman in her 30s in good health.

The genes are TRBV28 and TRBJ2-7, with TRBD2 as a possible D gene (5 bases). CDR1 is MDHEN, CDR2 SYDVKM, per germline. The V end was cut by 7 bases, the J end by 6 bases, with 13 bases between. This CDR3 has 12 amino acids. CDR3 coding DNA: TGTGCCAGCAAAAACCGGGGTTTCGAGCAGTACTTC. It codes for CASKNRGFEQYF.

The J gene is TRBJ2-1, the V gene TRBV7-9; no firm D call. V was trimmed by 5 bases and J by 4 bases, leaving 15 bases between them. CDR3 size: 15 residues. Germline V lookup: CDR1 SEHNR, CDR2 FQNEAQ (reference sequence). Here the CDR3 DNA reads TGTGCCAGCAGCCGCGACCTTGATATTTACAATGAGCAGTTCTTC. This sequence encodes CASSRDLDIYNEQFF.

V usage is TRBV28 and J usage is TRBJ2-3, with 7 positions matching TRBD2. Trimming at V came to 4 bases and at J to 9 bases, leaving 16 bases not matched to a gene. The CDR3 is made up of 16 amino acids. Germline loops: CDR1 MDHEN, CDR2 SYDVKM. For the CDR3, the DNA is TGTGCCAGCAGTTCCCAGCGGGAACACCCTCACCGCACGCAGTATTTT. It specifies CASSSQREHPHRTQYF.

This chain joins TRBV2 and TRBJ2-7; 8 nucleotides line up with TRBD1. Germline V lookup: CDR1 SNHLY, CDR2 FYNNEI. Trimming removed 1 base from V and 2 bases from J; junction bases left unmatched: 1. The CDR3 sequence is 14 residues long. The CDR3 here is CASSEGTGTYEQYF. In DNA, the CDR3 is TGTGCCAGCAGTGAAGGGACAGGGACCTACGAGCAGTACTTC.

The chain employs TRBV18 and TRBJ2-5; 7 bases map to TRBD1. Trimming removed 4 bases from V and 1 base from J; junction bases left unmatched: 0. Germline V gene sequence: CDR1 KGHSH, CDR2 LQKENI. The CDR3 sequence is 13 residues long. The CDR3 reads CASSRTGQETQYF. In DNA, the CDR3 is TGTGCCAGCTCACGGACAGGCCAAGAGACCCAGTACTTC. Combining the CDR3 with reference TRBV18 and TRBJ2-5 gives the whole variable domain NAGVMQNPRHLVRRRGQEARLRCSPMKGHSHVYWYRQLPEEGLKFMVYLQKENIIDESGMPKERFSAEFPKEGPSILRIQQVVRGDSAAYFCASSRTGQETQYFGPGTRLLVL.